Only a few counts were recorded for the clone carrying this T cell receptor beta chain. Its antigen is still unknown. Anyone with other autoimmune disease or infection in the prior four weeks was excluded. The CDR3 spans 16 residues. Per germline, CDR1 LNHDA and CDR2 SQIVND (reference sequence). Trimming stripped 6 bases from V and 1 base from J, with 18 bases between. This sample is drawn from a study of type 1 and type 2 diabetes patients. General study findings and limits: Type 2 diabetes and control V and J usage correlated highly, approximately 0.97. Type 1 diabetes repertoires were significantly less diverse than type 2 diabetes ones.

The PCR template was genomic DNA. A primer set of 30 forward and 13 reverse primers amplified the CDR3. Via MiXCR, TCRdb re-called the multiplex PCR reads, giving one row per CDR3 protein. The sample consists of a few hundred thousand distinct CDR3 sequences, 40% to 50% of them appearing once. The chain carries TRBV19 and TRBJ1-1; the D is unclear. The receptor's source is a man aged 18 to 30 with type 2 diabetes. The material sequenced was peripheral blood mononuclear cells (PBMCs). CDR3 sequence: CASRRSAGRTNTEAFF. The CDR3 DNA sequence: TGTGCCAGTAGGAGGTCCGCGGGCAGGACGAACACTGAAGCTTTCTTT.